Listed below are T cell receptor beta chains from one sample, sequenced in a study of shared clonotypes between healthy human individuals. This table comes from immunoSEQ multiplex PCR, and its TCRdb copy is limited to in-frame clones, with some not included. The repertoire holds about 480,000 clones, approximately 85% seen once, with 10% to 15% in the top ten. The specimen was PBMCs. Source of these receptors: a woman aged 40 to 50 in good health. Some clones in this sample may be carry-over from other donors' samples. Both conserved end residues are part of each CDR3. Fields, in order: V gene, J gene, clone size, D gene, CDR3 DNA, CDR3 protein. A D gene is named only where the DNA matches it firmly. Clone size is given for some rows only: seen once, a few or many times, or a class if the clone is expanded.

TRBV29-1,TRBJ2-5,NA,NA,TGCAGCCAAAAAGTATATGAGGGCTACCAAGAGACCCAGTACTTC,CSQKVYEGYQETQYF
TRBV28,TRBJ2-2,few,TRBD2,TGTGCCAGCAGTCCCTTAGCGGGAGGAACCGGGGAGCTGTTTTTT,CASSPLAGGTGELFF
TRBV4-1,TRBJ1-5,NA,NA,TGCGCCAGCAGCCAAGAACCCGTCTCAGGCCATCAGCCCCAGCATTTT,CASSQEPVSGHQPQHF
TRBV5-1,TRBJ2-1,few,NA,TGCGCCAGCAGCGAGCTTGACTACAATGAGCAGTTCTTC,CASSELDYNEQFF
TRBV21-1,TRBJ1-2,NA,NA,TGTGCCAGCAGCAAAGCGGGCAGGGGGCAGGGAGGCTACACCTTC,CASSKAGRGQGGYTF
TRBV18,TRBJ2-6,NA,TRBD1,TGTGCCAGCTCACCAAGGACAGGGACGCCTGGGGCCAACGTCCTGACTTTC,CASSPRTGTPGANVLTF
TRBV11-2,TRBJ2-1,NA,NA,TGTGCCAGCAGCCAGAGTAGCGGAGCCTACAATGAGCAGTTCTTC,CASSQSSGAYNEQFF
TRBV21-1,TRBJ1-5,NA,NA,TGTGCCAGCAACGAGTGGAATAGCAATCAGCCCCAGCATTTT,CASNEWNSNQPQHF
TRBV18,TRBJ1-5,once,TRBD1,TGTGCCAGCTCACAGGACAGGCTTCAGCCCCAGCATTTT,CASSQDRLQPQHF
TRBV19,TRBJ1-5,NA,NA,TGTGCCAGTAGTTCCCGGGGGGATCAGCCCCAGCATTTT,CASSSRGDQPQHF
TRBV4-1,TRBJ2-3,NA,NA,TGCGCCAGCAGCCAAGTGAGAAGTGCTTACAGCACAGATACGCAGTATTTT,CASSQVRSAYSTDTQYF
TRBV5-4,TRBJ1-3,NA,NA,TGTGCCAGCAGCTTGGAAGGGGAGCGATCTGGAAACACCATATATTTT,CASSLEGERSGNTIYF